This T cell receptor (beta chain) emerged from a study of T cell changes during pregnancy in multiple sclerosis (dated by TCRdb to 2018 to 2020). Study-wide context: In women with multiple sclerosis, the researchers looked at how the T cell repertoire shifted as pregnancy progressed.

From a lookup of the germline V gene, CDR1 and CDR2 are SNHLY and FYNNEI. From V the trimming removes 9 bases and from J it removes 1 base, while the gene matches leave 6 bases of the junction unaccounted for. The CDR3 starts with the cysteine, ends with the phenylalanine, and has 15 residues. Of the read, only the CDR3 DNA is kept; its 45 bases are in frame from base 1. As for this clone: Its cognate antigen has yet to be identified. It has no much larger one-base neighbor in the sample; base qualities were not kept.

The method was the immunoSEQ multiplex PCR assay. TCRdb carries this immuneACCESS record with in-frame sequences only. Its versions omit some clonotypes, under half of them owing to an unresolved V gene in the studies checked, with the rest unexplained. This sample comprises tens of thousands of clones, around 91% of them detected only once. About 1.7% of the sample rests with the top ten. This sample comprised peripheral blood, obtained after pregnancy. The TCR was taken from a female donor in good health, enrolled as a control in a pregnancy study. The chain is encoded by TRBV2 joined to TRBJ1-1; TRBD1 fits 12 bases in the junction. The sequence in DNA is TGTGCCAGGGGAGGGACAGGGGGCGCGAACACTGAAGCTTTCTTT. Translated, it gives CARGGTGGANTEAFF.